These 30 T cell receptor beta chains came from one sample sequenced in a study of CD8 T cells in Susac syndrome. A quantity of about 0.45 to 1 ug RNA underwent reverse transcription using random hexamers. TCRdb re-derived calls from the immunoSEQ multiplex PCR reads in MiXCR, one entry per CDR3 protein. The top ten hold roughly 0.15% of the sample, which has approximately 190,000 distinct CDR3 sequences, more than 85% seen once. Input material: CD8+ T cells from PBMCs. These receptors originate from a human donor with Susac syndrome.

Written as DNA, the CDR3 is TGCAGCGTTGAAGGGGTTGGGTTAGGATACGAGCAGTACTTC. Residues: CSVEGVGLGYEQYF. The chain links TRBV29-1 to TRBJ2-7; D is uncertain. This CDR3 has 14 amino acids. V dropped 1 base and J dropped 4 bases, with 14 bases sitting between them. Germline loops: CDR1 SQVTM, CDR2 ANQGSEA.

CDR3 residues: CASSYSRLERDTQYF. The CDR3 coding sequence is TGTGCCAGCAGTTACTCCCGACTGGAAAGGGATACGCAGTATTTT. The chain has TRBV6-2 or TRBV6-3 and TRBJ2-3, with D hard to call. V was pared by 0 bases and J by 6 bases, with 13 bases between. From germline, CDR1 is MNHEY and CDR2 SVGEGT. CDR3 length: 15 residues.

The chain has TRBV6-5 and TRBJ2-1; D ambiguous. The CDR3 length is 17 residues. V was clipped by 0 bases and J by 0 bases, with 12 bases between them. CDR1 MNHEY and CDR2 SVGAGI come from the germline V gene. The CDR3 sequence: CASSYSYGEFSYNEQFF. The CDR3 DNA reads TGTGCCAGCAGTTACTCGTATGGAGAGTTCTCCTACAATGAGCAGTTCTTC.

The chain's CDR3 is CSVEGQTSNYGYTF. The CDR3 coding sequence is TGCAGCGTTGAGGGGCAGACTTCTAACTATGGCTACACCTTC. This chain joins TRBV29-1 and TRBJ1-2; D is possibly TRBD1 (5 bases). In germline, CDR1 is SQVTM, CDR2 ANQGSEA. The V end was cut by 3 bases, the J end by 0 bases, with 11 bases between. The CDR3 consists of 14 residues.

The chain joins TRBV6-5 to TRBJ1-5, with D tentatively TRBD1 (6 bases). The V gene's germline CDR1 is MNHEY and CDR2 SVGAGI. The CDR3 spans 14 residues. V was shortened by 5 bases and J by 7 bases, with 15 bases between the two germline ends. The CDR3 sequence: CASSEQQGWQPQHF. In nucleotides, the CDR3 is TGTGCCAGCAGTGAGCAACAGGGTTGGCAGCCCCAGCATTTT.

V is TRBV9 and J is TRBJ1-1; no clear D gene. Between the trimmed V and J ends, which lost 4 bases and 0 bases, there was a span of 13 bases. The CDR3 contains 15 residues. The germline gives CDR1 SGDLS, CDR2 YYNGEE. In nucleotides, the CDR3 is TGTGCCAGCAGCCCCCCTTTGGGAATGAACACTGAAGCTTTCTTT. This codes for CASSPPLGMNTEAFF.

The chain recombines TRBV9 with TRBJ2-1, with 14 positions matching TRBD2. After removal of 3 bases from V and 4 bases from J, the junction contained 6 bases not matched to a gene. CDR3 length equals 17 residues. The germline V gene has CDR1 SGDLS and CDR2 YYNGEE. The CDR3 loop is CASSAQTSGRGYNEQFF. The CDR3 DNA sequence: TGTGCCAGCAGCGCTCAGACTAGCGGGAGGGGTTACAATGAGCAGTTCTTC.

The rearrangement uses TRBV29-1 and TRBJ2-7; a possible D gene is TRBD1 (6 bases). V gave up 2 bases and J gave up 0 bases, with 8 bases separating them. Per germline, CDR1 SQVTM and CDR2 ANQGSEA. The CDR3 is 13 residues long. Here the CDR3 reads CSVEKDSSYEQYF. The CDR3 DNA reads TGCAGCGTTGAAAAGGACAGCTCCTACGAGCAGTACTTC.

This sequence joins TRBV5-6 and TRBJ2-3; D may be TRBD1 (6 bases). V was clipped by 4 bases and J by 2 bases, with 8 bases between them. The germline V gene encodes CDR1 SGHDT and CDR2 YYEEEE. This CDR3 comprises 13 residues. The chain's CDR3 is CASSGQITDTQYF. The CDR3 bases are TGTGCCAGCAGCGGACAGATCACAGATACGCAGTATTTT.

The chain has TRBV6-2 or TRBV6-3 and TRBJ1-5; D is unresolved. Between the trimmed V and J ends, which lost 11 bases and 2 bases, there was a span of 13 bases. CDR1 MNHEY and CDR2 SVGEGT come from the germline V gene. This CDR3 has 13 amino acids. The CDR3 loop reads CASGWEGNQPQHF. The CDR3 DNA reads as TGTGCCTCGGGGTGGGAAGGCAATCAGCCCCAGCATTTT.

The chain uses TRBV7-9 and TRBJ2-1, with 13 nucleotides matching TRBD2. CDR1 SEHNR and CDR2 FQNEAQ come from the germline V gene (reference sequence). This CDR3 comprises 17 residues. Germline trimming cut 7 bases from V and 0 bases from J; bases unmatched to any gene: 6. The CDR3 DNA sequence: TGTGCCAGCACCGGCTGGACTAGCGGGGGCTCCTACAATGAGCAGTTCTTC. This encodes CASTGWTSGGSYNEQFF.

The chain couples TRBV7-8 to TRBJ1-2; D is undetermined. The germline V gene encodes CDR1 SGHVS and CDR2 FQNEAQ. The ends were cut back, 5 bases at V and 2 bases at J, with 15 bases in the middle. The CDR3 is made up of 15 amino acids. CDR3: CASSPTSGLNYGYTF. The DNA for the CDR3 is TGTGCCAGCAGCCCCACGTCCGGGCTGAACTATGGCTACACCTTC.

The chain recombines TRBV29-1 with TRBJ2-7; 10 bases match TRBD2. This CDR3 is built from 14 residues. Germline V gene lookup returns CDR1 SQVTM and CDR2 ANQGSEA. V was pared by 3 bases and J by 6 bases, with 8 bases of the junction left unmatched. The CDR3 coding sequence is TGCAGCGTTGACCCCGGGACTAGCGACGGCGAGCAGTACTTC. It translates to CSVDPGTSDGEQYF.

The CDR3 reads CASSFLSSYNEQFF. In DNA form, the CDR3 reads TGTGCCAGCAGTTTCTTAAGCTCCTACAATGAGCAGTTCTTC. V is TRBV27 and J is TRBJ2-1; D gene ambiguous. The CDR3 is 14 residues long. Trimming left V 3 bases short and J 0 bases short, with 6 bases between. The germline gives CDR1 MNHEY, CDR2 SMNVEV (reference sequence).

CDR3 protein: CASSDTRFPEGNEQFF. CDR3 nucleotides: TGTGCCAGCAGCGATACGCGTTTCCCCGAGGGTAATGAGCAGTTCTTC. The chain has TRBV9 and TRBJ2-1; TRBD2 is a possible D gene (5 bases). V was clipped by 3 bases and J by 7 bases, with 20 bases between them. Germline V CDR1 and CDR2: SGDLS, YYNGEE. CDR3 length equals 16 residues.

This clonotype was detected once. V usage is TRBV30 and J usage is TRBJ2-5, with TRBD2 matching over 8 bases. Per the germline V gene, CDR1 is GTSNPN and CDR2 is SVGIG (reference sequence). Unmatched junction bases numbered 7, after V lost 3 bases and J lost 1 base. This CDR3 region has 15 residues. The CDR3 sequence: CAWSPGLGTQETQYF. Here the CDR3 DNA reads TGTGCCTGGAGCCCGGGACTAGGGACCCAAGAGACCCAGTACTTC.

The rearrangement links TRBV7-9 to TRBJ2-5; D is possibly TRBD1 or TRBD2 (5 bases each). CDR3 size: 15 residues. Trimming left V 5 bases short and J 5 bases short, with 18 bases between. From germline, CDR1 is SEHNR and CDR2 FQNEAQ (reference sequence). CDR3 in DNA: TGTGCCAGCAGCCCCCTCGATGTCGGGGACGAGACCCAGTACTTC. Its protein is CASSPLDVGDETQYF.

This clonotype showed up just once. This chain links TRBV27 with TRBJ2-2; D gene uncertain. The V end was cut by 5 bases, the J end by 6 bases, with 7 bases between. CDR3 length: 12 amino acids. The germline V gene has CDR1 MNHEY and CDR2 SMNVEV (reference sequence). The CDR3 DNA follows: TGTGCCAGCAGTACCACGTCCGGGGAGCTGTTTTTT. Its protein product is CASSTTSGELFF.

V gene TRBV27 combines with J gene TRBJ2-7; possibly TRBD1 for D (6 bases). Germline V lookup: CDR1 MNHEY, CDR2 SMNVEV (reference sequence). Trimming took off 6 bases at V and 5 bases at J, with 23 bases between the two ends. The CDR3 is made up of 16 amino acids. CDR3 in DNA: TGTGCCAGCAGCCTTCTATCGCTGGGGGCTGTGAACGAGCAGTACTTC. Residues: CASSLLSLGAVNEQYF.

The CDR3, as DNA: TGTGCCAGCAGCCAAGAGAGAGTAAGAACAGATACGCAGTATTTT. Translated, it gives CASSQERVRTDTQYF. This chain links TRBV3-1 with TRBJ2-3, with D hard to call. This CDR3 is built from 15 residues. CDR1 and CDR2 from the germline V gene are LGHDT and YNNKEL (reference sequence). V lost 0 bases and J lost 3, with 10 bases in between.

The chain has TRBV7-8 and TRBJ2-5, with 7 bases lining up with TRBD1. The germline gives CDR1 SGHVS, CDR2 FQNEAQ. CDR3 length equals 13 residues. The J segment lost 3 bases and the V segment lost 5 bases, leaving 3 bases of the junction unmatched. CDR3 loop: CASSPGTEETQYF. In DNA, the CDR3 is TGTGCCAGCAGCCCGGGGACAGAAGAGACCCAGTACTTC.

This chain connects TRBV3-1 to TRBJ2-5; D gene unclear. Trimming pared 5 bases from V and 1 base from J, leaving 5 bases between. Germline CDR1 reads LGHDT; CDR2 reads YNNKEL (reference sequence). This CDR3 contains 12 residues. DNA of the CDR3: TGTGCCAGCAGCAGCGTCCAAGAGACCCAGTACTTC. Translating gives CASSSVQETQYF.

This rearrangement joins TRBV11-2 to TRBJ1-1; perhaps TRBD1 as D (6 bases). The CDR3 covers 13 residues. With 10 bases removed from V and 3 bases from J, the gap between germline ends came to 15 bases. Germline CDR1 SGHAT, CDR2 FQNNGV. Here the CDR3 DNA reads TGTGCCATTAGCAGGGGTCTGGACACTGAAGCTTTCTTT. This codes for CAISRGLDTEAFF.

The J gene is TRBJ2-3, the V gene TRBV5-1; maybe TRBD2 (5 bases). The CDR3 is 13 amino acids. Per germline, CDR1 SGHRS and CDR2 YFSETQ. V gave up 6 bases and J gave up 2 bases, with 10 bases separating them. CDR3 nucleotide sequence: TGCGCCAGCAATGTGGGAGCCACAGATACGCAGTATTTT. Its translation: CASNVGATDTQYF.

This chain links TRBV3-1 with TRBJ2-1; tentative D call: TRBD1 (7 bases). Germline-derived CDR1 and CDR2 are LGHDT and YNNKEL (reference sequence). Trimming left V 4 bases short and J 0 bases short, with 13 bases between. This CDR3 contains 16 residues. CDR3 in amino acids: CASSPQGGSSYNEQFF. The CDR3 coding sequence is TGTGCCAGCAGCCCCCAGGGGGGTAGCTCCTACAATGAGCAGTTCTTC.

This chain joins TRBV6-1 and TRBJ2-1; TRBD2 aligns across 7 bases. The CDR3 is 15 amino acids. The V gene end was trimmed by 1 base and the J gene end by 11 bases; junction bases not matched to a gene: 11. CDR1 and CDR2 from the germline V gene are MNHNS and SASEGT. CDR3 DNA sequence: TGTGCCAGCAGTGAAGGGGGTAGCGGGCTTATGAAGCAGTTCTTC. Its protein is CASSEGGSGLMKQFF.

This rearrangement joins TRBV7-9 to TRBJ1-1; perhaps TRBD1 as D (5 bases). V lost 5 bases, J lost 3 bases, and 16 bases lay in between. The germline V gene has CDR1 SEHNR and CDR2 FQNEAQ (reference sequence). This CDR3 is built from 15 residues. The CDR3 coding sequence is TGTGCCAGCAGCCCCCTGGTGGGGCAGCACACTGAAGCTTTCTTT. Protein sequence: CASSPLVGQHTEAFF.

The chain recombines TRBV7-9 with TRBJ1-4; D gene uncertain. The CDR3 extends over 14 amino acids. V gave up 5 bases and J gave up 5 bases, with 12 bases separating them. Germline CDR1 reads SEHNR; CDR2 reads FQNEAQ (reference sequence). The CDR3 sequence is CASSITDKNEKLFF. CDR3 in DNA: TGTGCCAGCAGCATAACTGATAAGAATGAAAAACTGTTTTTT.

The chain uses TRBV18 and TRBJ1-1, with a weak D call TRBD1 (5 bases). Germline CDR1 is KGHSH and CDR2 is LQKENI. The CDR3 covers 13 residues. V was cut by 3 bases and J by 1 base, with 6 bases left in between. As DNA, the CDR3 is TGTGCCAGCTCACCCGGGGGGAACACTGAAGCTTTCTTT. Amino acids: CASSPGGNTEAFF.

The chain couples TRBV25-1 to TRBJ1-1; a possible D gene is TRBD1 (5 bases). CDR3 size: 14 residues. Germline CDR1 is MGHDK and CDR2 is SYGVNS. V lost 5 bases and J lost 5, with 15 bases in between. In nucleotides, the CDR3 is TGTGCCAGCAGTACGGGGGTCGATGGAACTGAAGCTTTCTTT. Translating it yields CASSTGVDGTEAFF.